Each of the 9 T cell receptor beta chains below was sequenced from the same sample in a study of early T cells in non-severe SARS-CoV-2 infection. TCRdb reprocessed the 5' RACE reads via MiXCR and lists one record per CDR3 protein. The repertoire has 20,000 to 25,000 distinct CDR3 sequences, approximately 4.4% of them found once; the top ten carry 16%. The specimen was whole blood. The receptors were gathered from an adult who was a healthcare worker with PCR-confirmed SARS-CoV-2 infection or an uninfected control (not recorded which).

The chain combines TRBV27 with TRBJ1-5; tentative D call: TRBD1 (5 bases). Germline assignment: CDR1 MNHEY and CDR2 SMNVEV (reference sequence). The V and J ends lost 3 bases and 7 bases respectively, with 19 bases between them. The CDR3 is 16 amino acids. The CDR3 spells CASSFSGIGGSQPQHF. The CDR3 DNA reads TGTGCCAGCAGTTTTTCCGGCATCGGGGGGAGCCAGCCCCAGCATTTT.

In its sample, this clonotype was seen once. The CDR3 loop reads CASSLDHLVGTQNIQYF. In DNA, the CDR3 is TGTGCCAGCAGCTTAGACCATCTGGTTGGGACGCAAAACATTCAGTACTTC. This sequence joins TRBV11-3 and TRBJ2-4; D may correspond to TRBD1 or TRBD2 (5 bases each). CDR3 length: 17 amino acids. Looked up from germline, CDR1 is SGHNT and CDR2 is YENEEA. Trimming cost V 0 bases and J 5 bases, with 17 bases left between them.

This clonotype was seen repeatedly, ten times or more. The CDR3 bases are TGTGCCAGTAGTATCCAGGGGTCGACCAACGTCCTGACTTTC. As protein: CASSIQGSTNVLTF. The rearrangement links TRBV19 to TRBJ2-6; D possibly corresponds to TRBD1 (6 bases). V lost 3 bases and J lost 8, with 11 bases in between. Per the germline V gene, CDR1 is LNHDA and CDR2 is SQIVND (reference sequence). The CDR3 covers 14 residues.

This clonotype was observed many times. The genes are TRBV30 and TRBJ1-4; possible D gene TRBD1, 5 bases. With 4 bases removed from V and 4 bases from J, the gap between germline ends came to 13 bases. Germline V gene lookup returns CDR1 GTSNPN and CDR2 SVGIG (reference sequence). CDR3 length: 14 residues. The CDR3 spells CAWNHGTRNEKLFF. In DNA, the CDR3 is TGTGCCTGGAATCACGGGACGCGTAATGAAAAACTGTTTTTT.

CDR3 nucleotide sequence: TGTGCCAGTAGTATAGCGGCAGGAGCTTTGCGGGACGCCTACGAGCAGTACTTC. It encodes CASSIAAGALRDAYEQYF. The genes are TRBV19 and TRBJ2-7, with D possibly matching TRBD2 (6 bases). Germline V gives CDR1 LNHDA, CDR2 SQIVND (reference sequence). CDR3 length: 18 amino acids. Trimming removed 1 base at V and 2 bases at J, with 21 bases between.

Only a few counts were recorded for this clonotype. The rearrangement links TRBV18 to TRBJ1-2; D call uncertain. This CDR3 has 13 amino acids. Germline loops: CDR1 KGHSH, CDR2 LQKENI. V dropped 6 bases and J dropped 5 bases, with 13 bases sitting between them. The CDR3 region is CASSMAALYGYTF. DNA of the CDR3: TGTGCCAGCTCGATGGCAGCTCTTTATGGCTACACCTTC.

This clonotype has just a few counts. This rearrangement joins TRBV29-1 to TRBJ2-6; unclear D gene. The CDR3 extends over 14 amino acids. The V gene's germline CDR1 is SQVTM and CDR2 ANQGSEA. Between the trimmed V and J ends, which lost 4 bases and 2 bases, there was a span of 9 bases. CDR3 bases: TGCAGCGTTGCGGGCTTTACTGGGGCCAACGTCCTGACTTTC. Protein product: CSVAGFTGANVLTF. The full variable domain, in which reference TRBV29-1 and TRBJ2-6 provide the parts outside the CDR3, is SAVISQKPSRDICQRGTSLTIQCQVDSQVTMMFWYRQQPGQSLTLIATANQGSEATYESGFVIDKFPISRPNLTFSTLTVSNMSPEDSSIYLCSVAGFTGANVLTFGAGSRLTVL.

This clonotype was counted at least ten times. J is TRBJ2-7 and V is TRBV10-3; TRBD2 might be the D (5 bases). The germline V gene has CDR1 ENHRY and CDR2 SYGVKD. This CDR3 comprises 12 residues. V was pared by 11 bases and J by 0 bases, with 11 bases between. The DNA for the CDR3 is TGTGCCTCGACCGGGAACTCCTACGAGCAGTACTTC. It codes for CASTGNSYEQYF.

In this sample, this clonotype turned up a few times. The chain links TRBV24-1 to TRBJ2-1; D is possibly TRBD1 (5 bases). The CDR3 covers 15 residues. CDR1 is KGHDR and CDR2 is SFDVKD in the germline V gene. The ends were cut back, 5 bases at V and 8 bases at J, with 18 bases in the middle. In DNA form, the CDR3 reads TGTGCCACCAGTGTAGACAGTAACCTTCCCGATGAGCAGTTCTTC. It yields the protein CATSVDSNLPDEQFF.